These 27 T cell receptor beta chains were sequenced from one sample in a study of shared clonotypes between healthy human individuals. Some clones are missing from TCRdb's copy, which holds only in-frame ones; the method was immunoSEQ multiplex PCR. The sample lists some 1.5 million clones, 96% occurring once. Sample: naive CD4+ T cells sorted from blood. The subset here: CD45RA+ positively selected. Receptors were obtained from a man aged 25 to 40 in good health.

This clone was seen a few times. This sample also contains other DNA sequences that code for the same CDR3. This chain uses TRBV30 with TRBJ1-3, with D unclear. Trimming stripped 4 bases from V and 2 bases from J, with 3 bases between. This CDR3 is built from 11 residues. Per germline, CDR1 GTSNPN and CDR2 SVGIG (reference sequence). The CDR3 region has the DNA TGTGCCTGGACAGCTGGAAACACCATATATTTT. Protein: CAWTAGNTIYF.

J is TRBJ2-7 and V is TRBV4-3; D uncertain. This CDR3 spans 14 amino acids. The V gene's germline CDR1 is LGHNA and CDR2 YSLEER. Trimming left V 0 bases short and J 3 bases short, with 9 bases between. The CDR3 sequence: CASSQDLWSYEQYF. CDR3 DNA: TGCGCCAGCAGCCAAGATTTGTGGAGCTACGAGCAGTACTTC.

CDR3 coding DNA: TGTGCCAGCAGCTTAGGAATGTACTACGAGCAGTACTTC. This gives the protein CASSLGMYYEQYF. The genes are TRBV7-8 and TRBJ2-7, with D uncertain. The germline V gene encodes CDR1 SGHVS and CDR2 FQNEAQ. V gave up 1 base and J gave up 3 bases, with 7 bases separating them. The CDR3 totals 13 residues.

The chain recombines TRBV28 with TRBJ1-5; 8 bases align to TRBD1. The CDR3 covers 13 residues. The junction had 6 bases not matched to a gene; V was cut back by 8 bases and J by 6 bases. Germline loops: CDR1 MDHEN, CDR2 SYDVKM. The CDR3 protein is CASRTGFGQPQHF. DNA for the CDR3: TGTGCCAGCCGGACAGGGTTCGGTCAGCCCCAGCATTTT.

This clone was observed once. In DNA, the CDR3 is TGTGCCAGCCTTGGACAGCCGAACACTGAAGCTTTCTTT. As protein: CASLGQPNTEAFF. V gene TRBV28 combines with J gene TRBJ1-1; TRBD1 might be the D (6 bases). V shed 8 bases and J shed 1 base, with 11 bases lying between them. Germline loops: CDR1 MDHEN, CDR2 SYDVKM. The CDR3 contains 13 residues.

The CDR3 region is CSAKRTETQYF. DNA of the CDR3: TGCAGTGCTAAACGAACCGAGACCCAGTACTTC. V and J are TRBV20-1 and TRBJ2-5; D is ambiguous. The germline gives CDR1 DFQATT, CDR2 SNEGSKA (reference sequence). CDR3 length: 11 residues. The germline V and J ends were trimmed by 4 bases and 5 bases, with 8 bases remaining between them.

The chain is built from TRBV19 and TRBJ2-2, with no clear D. With 4 bases removed from V and 2 bases from J, the gap between germline ends came to 11 bases. CDR3 size: 15 residues. Looked up from germline, CDR1 is LNHDA and CDR2 is SQIVND (reference sequence). The CDR3 is CASSSQTRNTGELFF. The CDR3 DNA sequence: TGTGCCAGTAGTAGTCAGACACGAAACACCGGGGAGCTGTTTTTT.

This chain uses TRBV6-1 with TRBJ2-2, with 8 bases identical to TRBD1. Looked up from germline, CDR1 is MNHNS and CDR2 is SASEGT. The CDR3 totals 15 residues. Unmatched junction bases numbered 2, after V lost 1 base and J lost 4 bases. The CDR3 sequence: CASSEGGQGTGELFF. As DNA, the CDR3 is TGTGCCAGCAGTGAAGGAGGACAGGGCACCGGGGAGCTGTTTTTT.

This clone has just one count. The chain joins TRBV6-6 to TRBJ1-2, with 8 positions matching TRBD1. With V trimmed by 6 bases and J by 8 bases, 5 bases remained unmatched. The CDR3 is made up of 12 amino acids. Germline V gene lookup returns CDR1 MNHNY and CDR2 SVGAGI (reference sequence). The CDR3 nucleotides are TGTGCCAGCAGGGACAGGGCGGTCGGCTACACCTTC. Translated: CASRDRAVGYTF.

The chain links TRBV27 to TRBJ2-2; 8 bases are shared with TRBD2. V lost 7 bases and J lost 3; bases outside the gene matches: 10. This CDR3 contains 16 residues. The germline CDR1 and CDR2 sequences are MNHEY and SMNVEV (reference sequence). The CDR3 DNA follows: TGTGCCAGCACCATGGGGCTAGCGGGTTACACCGGGGAGCTGTTTTTT. This gives the protein CASTMGLAGYTGELFF.

In the case of this clone: Other DNA sequences within the sample encode an identical CDR3. V gene TRBV18 combines with J gene TRBJ1-1, with a weak D call TRBD1 (6 bases). From germline, CDR1 is KGHSH and CDR2 LQKENI. This CDR3 has 14 amino acids. Trimming stripped 3 bases from V and 0 bases from J, with 8 bases between. The CDR3 sequence: CASSPRGMNTEAFF. CDR3 sequence (DNA): TGTGCCAGCTCACCGAGGGGGATGAACACTGAAGCTTTCTTT.

The chain uses TRBV10-3 and TRBJ2-7; D ambiguous. The V gene's germline CDR1 is ENHRY and CDR2 SYGVKD. CDR3 length equals 13 residues. The germline V and J ends were trimmed by 1 base and 3 bases, with 7 bases remaining between them. The CDR3 DNA reads as TGTGCCATCAGTGAGTTAGGGAACTACGAGCAGTACTTC. Its translation: CAISELGNYEQYF.

The chain is built from TRBV4-1 and TRBJ2-5; a possible D gene is TRBD2 (6 bases). There are 14 residues in the CDR3. Deletions cut 3 bases from V and 4 bases from J, with 12 bases between. Germline CDR1 reads MGHRA; CDR2 reads YSYEKL. The CDR3 loop is CASSHAGRRETQYF. CDR3 bases: TGCGCCAGCAGCCACGCAGGGAGGCGAGAGACCCAGTACTTC.

The chain links TRBV5-1 to TRBJ2-5, with TRBD2 as a possible D gene (7 bases). This CDR3 has 22 amino acids. Trimming removed 2 bases at V and 2 bases at J, with 34 bases between. CDR1 is SGHRS, CDR2 YFSETQ, per germline. As DNA, the CDR3 is TGCGCCAGCAGCTTTCCCCCCCTCTATGACAGGCCTAAGGCTAGCGGACAAGAGACCCAGTACTTC. Translating it yields CASSFPPLYDRPKASGQETQYF.

This clone was detected a few times. The gene calls are TRBV19 and TRBJ1-2; TRBD1 is a possible D gene (6 bases). Germline V lookup: CDR1 LNHDA, CDR2 SQIVND (reference sequence). Trimming removed 7 bases at V and 8 bases at J, with 23 bases between. The CDR3 totals 15 residues. The CDR3 coding sequence is TGTGCCAGTATCCCGGCAGGGGCAGCGAGGGAAGGCTACACCTTC. It yields the protein CASIPAGAAREGYTF.

The rearrangement links TRBV5-1 to TRBJ2-5, with 7 bases lining up with TRBD1. The CDR3 length is 14 residues. Per germline, CDR1 SGHRS and CDR2 YFSETQ. Trimming took 3 bases from V and 2 from J; bases not matched to a gene: 4. CDR3 residues: CASSSPGQQETQYF. CDR3 in DNA: TGCGCCAGCAGCTCTCCGGGACAGCAAGAGACCCAGTACTTC.

The chain recombines TRBV7-2 with TRBJ2-7, with a weak D call TRBD2 (5 bases). This CDR3 has 13 residues. Trimming stripped 4 bases from V and 3 bases from J, with 10 bases between. The germline gives CDR1 SGHTA, CDR2 FQGNSA. The CDR3 DNA reads TGTGCCAGCAGCTCCCCAGCGGACTACGAGCAGTACTTC. Its translation: CASSSPADYEQYF.

The chain combines TRBV6-6 with TRBJ2-7; D is possibly TRBD2 (5 bases). CDR3 length: 12 residues. The V gene's germline CDR1 is MNHNY and CDR2 SVGAGI (reference sequence). V shed 7 bases and J shed 5 bases, with 12 bases lying between them. In DNA, the CDR3 is TGTGCCAGCAATGGCGCCGGGGACGAGCAGTACTTC. Translation: CASNGAGDEQYF.

This sequence joins TRBV19 and TRBJ1-5, with a weak D call TRBD1 (5 bases). The V gene's germline CDR1 is LNHDA and CDR2 SQIVND (reference sequence). The CDR3 runs to 14 residues. The V end was cut by 6 bases, the J end by 7 bases, with 16 bases between. CDR3 sequence (DNA): TGTGCCAGTAGCTACCTAGGGGCGGAACAGCCCCAGCATTTT. The encoded protein is CASSYLGAEQPQHF.

This clone was detected only a few times. The rearrangement links TRBV29-1 to TRBJ1-4, with 8 positions matching TRBD1. V lost 6 bases, J lost 6 bases, and 3 bases stayed unmatched. CDR1 and CDR2 (germline): SQVTM, ANQGSEA. The CDR3 covers 12 residues. The CDR3: CSVGQGDEKLFF. The CDR3 region has the DNA TGCAGCGTAGGACAGGGCGATGAAAAACTGTTTTTT.

V and J are TRBV28 and TRBJ2-3; D is perhaps TRBD2 (6 bases). The CDR3 consists of 16 residues. V was pared by 7 bases and J by 6 bases, with 23 bases between. In germline, CDR1 is MDHEN, CDR2 SYDVKM. CDR3 in DNA: TGTGCCAGCACTTCCCCCGGGGTGGGGGGTGTGGATACGCAGTATTTT. Translated: CASTSPGVGGVDTQYF.

The chain employs TRBV21-1 and TRBJ2-3; TRBD1 was called by the table and not checked on the DNA. TRBV21-1 is flagged as a pseudogene. This CDR3 has 17 amino acids. CDR3 nucleotide sequence: TGTGCCAGCAGCACCCCTCGGCCGGGACAGGGATTAGATACGCAGTATTTT. Protein: CASSTPRPGQGLDTQYF.

This chain connects TRBV9 to TRBJ2-3, with a weak D call TRBD2 (6 bases). V lost 8 bases and J lost 4, with 17 bases in between. Germline-derived CDR1 and CDR2 are SGDLS and YYNGEE. The CDR3 is made up of 14 amino acids. The CDR3 sequence is CASAGTRVSDTQYF. The CDR3, as DNA: TGTGCCAGTGCCGGGACTCGCGTATCAGATACGCAGTATTTT.

The chain is built from TRBV7-2 and TRBJ2-3, with D uncertain. Germline assignment: CDR1 SGHTA and CDR2 FQGNSA. V was shortened by 9 bases and J by 4 bases, with 8 bases between the two germline ends. The CDR3 covers 11 residues. The CDR3, as DNA: TGTGCCAGTGCCTCGGCAGATACGCAGTATTTT. It encodes CASASADTQYF.

The chain links TRBV7-6 to TRBJ2-3; TRBD2 aligns across 13 bases. Unmatched junction bases numbered 2, after V lost 5 bases and J lost 3 bases. CDR3 length equals 15 residues. The germline gives CDR1 SGHVS, CDR2 FNYEAQ. CDR3 DNA: TGTGCCAGCAGCCCGACTAGCGGGAGGACAGATACGCAGTATTTT. Protein product: CASSPTSGRTDTQYF.

V and J are TRBV6-5 and TRBJ1-1; tentatively, D is TRBD1 (6 bases). The CDR3 extends over 14 amino acids. Germline values: CDR1 MNHEY, CDR2 SVGAGI. Trimming removed 6 bases from V and 2 bases from J, with 13 bases in between. The CDR3 DNA reads as TGTGCCAGCAGCATTGGACAGCCTAACACTGAAGCTTTCTTT. Translation: CASSIGQPNTEAFF.

The chain recombines TRBV19 with TRBJ2-1; tentatively, D is TRBD1 or TRBD2 (6 bases each). This CDR3 spans 16 amino acids. Trimming shortened V by 7 bases and J by 0 bases, and 16 bases separated the two germline ends. Germline values: CDR1 LNHDA, CDR2 SQIVND (reference sequence). The CDR3 bases are TGTGCCAGTACCCAACGGAGGGGGAACTCCTACAATGAGCAGTTCTTC. Residues: CASTQRRGNSYNEQFF.